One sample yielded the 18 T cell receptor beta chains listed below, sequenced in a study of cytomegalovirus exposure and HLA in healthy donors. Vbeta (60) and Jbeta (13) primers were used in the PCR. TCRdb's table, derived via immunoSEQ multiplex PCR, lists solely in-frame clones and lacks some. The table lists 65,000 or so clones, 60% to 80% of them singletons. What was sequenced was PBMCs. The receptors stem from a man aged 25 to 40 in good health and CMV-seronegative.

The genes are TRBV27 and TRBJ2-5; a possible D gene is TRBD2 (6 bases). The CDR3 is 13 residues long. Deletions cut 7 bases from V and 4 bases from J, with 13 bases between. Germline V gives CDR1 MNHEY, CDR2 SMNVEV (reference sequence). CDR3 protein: CASKLWGGETQYF. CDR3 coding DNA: TGTGCCAGCAAATTGTGGGGAGGAGAGACCCAGTACTTC.

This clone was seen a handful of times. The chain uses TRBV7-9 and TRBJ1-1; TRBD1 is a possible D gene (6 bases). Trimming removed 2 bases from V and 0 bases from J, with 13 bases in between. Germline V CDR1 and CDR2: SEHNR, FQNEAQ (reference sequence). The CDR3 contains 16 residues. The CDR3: CASSLYQGFLNTEAFF. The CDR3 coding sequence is TGTGCCAGCAGCTTATACCAGGGGTTTCTGAACACTGAAGCTTTCTTT.

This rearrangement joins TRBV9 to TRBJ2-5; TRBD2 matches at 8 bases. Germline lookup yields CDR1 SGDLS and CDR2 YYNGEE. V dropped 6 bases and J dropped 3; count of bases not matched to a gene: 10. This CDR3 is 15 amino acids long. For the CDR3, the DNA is TGTGCCAGCAACAAATTAGCGGGGCGAGAAGAGACCCAGTACTTC. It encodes CASNKLAGREETQYF.

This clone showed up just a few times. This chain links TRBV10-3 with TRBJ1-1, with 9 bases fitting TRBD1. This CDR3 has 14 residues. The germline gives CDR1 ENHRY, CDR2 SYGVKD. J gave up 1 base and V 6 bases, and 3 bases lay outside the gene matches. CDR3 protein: CAIRWDRENTEAFF. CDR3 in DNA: TGTGCCATCAGGTGGGACAGGGAGAACACTGAAGCTTTCTTT.

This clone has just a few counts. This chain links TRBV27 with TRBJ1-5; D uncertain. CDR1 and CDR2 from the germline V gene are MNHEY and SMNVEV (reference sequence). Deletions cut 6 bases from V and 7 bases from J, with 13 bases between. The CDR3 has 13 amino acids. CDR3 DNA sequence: TGTGCCAGCAGCCCGGGGTCGGGACAGCCCCAGCATTTT. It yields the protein CASSPGSGQPQHF.

CDR3 sequence (DNA): TGTGCCAGCAGCTCGGGACACATCAGGGGGGGCTACACCTTC. It encodes CASSSGHIRGGYTF. The rearrangement uses TRBV7-9 and TRBJ1-2; TRBD1 matches at 7 bases. Trimming removed 4 bases from V and 8 bases from J; junction bases left unmatched: 10. This CDR3 comprises 14 residues. Germline CDR1 is SEHNR and CDR2 is FQNEAQ (reference sequence).

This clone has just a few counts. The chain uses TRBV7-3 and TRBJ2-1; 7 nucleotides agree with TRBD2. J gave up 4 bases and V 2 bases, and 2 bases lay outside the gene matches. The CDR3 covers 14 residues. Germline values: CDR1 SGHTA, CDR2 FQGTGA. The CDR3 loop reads CASSLPGGYNEQFF. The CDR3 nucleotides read TGTGCCAGCAGCTTACCCGGGGGGTACAATGAGCAGTTCTTC.

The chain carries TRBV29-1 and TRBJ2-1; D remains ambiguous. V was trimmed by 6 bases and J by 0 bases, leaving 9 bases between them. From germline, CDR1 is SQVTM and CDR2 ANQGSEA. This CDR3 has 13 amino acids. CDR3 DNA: TGCAGCGTCCAAGAGTTCTCCTACAATGAGCAGTTCTTC. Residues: CSVQEFSYNEQFF.

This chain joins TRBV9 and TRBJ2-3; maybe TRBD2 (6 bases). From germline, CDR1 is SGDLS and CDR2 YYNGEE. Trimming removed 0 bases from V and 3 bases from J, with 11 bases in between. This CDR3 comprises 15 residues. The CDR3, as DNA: TGTGCCAGCAGCGTAGACAGCGGGTTTACAGATACGCAGTATTTT. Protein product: CASSVDSGFTDTQYF.

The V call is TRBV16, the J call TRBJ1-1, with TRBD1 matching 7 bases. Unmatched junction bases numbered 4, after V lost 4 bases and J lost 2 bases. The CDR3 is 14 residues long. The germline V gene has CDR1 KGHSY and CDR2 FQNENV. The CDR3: CASSLQGTNTEAFF. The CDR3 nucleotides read TGTGCCAGCAGCCTACAGGGGACAAACACTGAAGCTTTCTTT.

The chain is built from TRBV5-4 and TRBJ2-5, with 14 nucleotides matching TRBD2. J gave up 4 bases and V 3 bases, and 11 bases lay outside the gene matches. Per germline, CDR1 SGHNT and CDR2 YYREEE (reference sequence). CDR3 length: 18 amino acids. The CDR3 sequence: CASSSGTSGGLTLETQYF. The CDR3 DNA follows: TGTGCCAGCAGCTCCGGGACTAGCGGGGGTCTAACCCTAGAGACCCAGTACTTC.

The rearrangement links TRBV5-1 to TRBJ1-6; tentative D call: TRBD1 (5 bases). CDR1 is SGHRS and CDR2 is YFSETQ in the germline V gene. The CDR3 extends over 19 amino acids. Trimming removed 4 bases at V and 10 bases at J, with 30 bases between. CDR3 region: CASSPLSPRDSAAGSPLHF. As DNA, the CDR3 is TGCGCCAGCAGCCCTCTTAGCCCTCGAGACAGCGCCGCTGGCTCACCCCTCCACTTT.

In nucleotides, the CDR3 is TGCGCCAGCAGACTTGACGGGACAGGGGTGAGAGAGACCCAGTACTTC. Its protein product is CASRLDGTGVRETQYF. The gene calls are TRBV5-1 and TRBJ2-5, with 10 positions matching TRBD1. Germline V gives CDR1 SGHRS, CDR2 YFSETQ. CDR3 length: 16 amino acids. V was clipped by 5 bases and J by 4 bases; unmatched bases: 11.

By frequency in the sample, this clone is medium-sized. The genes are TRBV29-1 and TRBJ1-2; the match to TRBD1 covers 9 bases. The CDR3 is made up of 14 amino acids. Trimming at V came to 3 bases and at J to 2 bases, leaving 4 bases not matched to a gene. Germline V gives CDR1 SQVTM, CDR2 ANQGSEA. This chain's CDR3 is CSVEGTGLNYGYTF. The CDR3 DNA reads TGCAGCGTTGAGGGGACAGGGTTGAACTATGGCTACACCTTC.

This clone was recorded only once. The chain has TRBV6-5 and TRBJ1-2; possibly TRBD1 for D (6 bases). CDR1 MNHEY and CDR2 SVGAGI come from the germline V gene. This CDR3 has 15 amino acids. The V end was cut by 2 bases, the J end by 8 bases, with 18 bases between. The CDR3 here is CASSYRTDWSEGYTF. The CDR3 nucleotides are TGTGCCAGCAGTTACCGGACAGATTGGAGTGAGGGCTACACCTTC.

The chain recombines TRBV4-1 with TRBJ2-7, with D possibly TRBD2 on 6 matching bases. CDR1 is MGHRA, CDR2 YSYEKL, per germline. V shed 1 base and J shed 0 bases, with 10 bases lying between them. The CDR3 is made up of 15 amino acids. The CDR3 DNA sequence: TGCGCCAGCAGCCAAGTCCCGGGAGCCTCCTACGAGCAGTACTTC. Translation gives CASSQVPGASYEQYF.

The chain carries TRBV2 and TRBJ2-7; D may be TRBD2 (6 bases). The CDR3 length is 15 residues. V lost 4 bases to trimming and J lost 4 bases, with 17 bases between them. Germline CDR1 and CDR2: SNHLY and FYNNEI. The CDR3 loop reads CASSAGVARLYEQYF. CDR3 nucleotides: TGTGCCAGCAGTGCGGGGGTTGCTCGATTGTACGAGCAGTACTTC.

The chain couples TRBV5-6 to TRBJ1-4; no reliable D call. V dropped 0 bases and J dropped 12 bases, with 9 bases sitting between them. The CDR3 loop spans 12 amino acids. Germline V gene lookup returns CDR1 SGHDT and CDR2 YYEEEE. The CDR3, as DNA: TGTGCCAGCAGCTTGGGAAGTTTAGAACTGTTTTTT. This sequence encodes CASSLGSLELFF. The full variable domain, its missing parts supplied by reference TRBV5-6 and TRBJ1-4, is DAGVTQSPTHLIKTRGQQVTLRCSPKSGHDTVSWYQQALGQGPQFIFQYYEEEERQRGNFPDRFSGHQFPNYSSELNVNALLLGDSALYLCASSLGSLELFFGSGTQLSVL.